A selection of T cell receptor beta chains follows, all from one sample in a study of CD8 T cells in ankylosing spondylitis. Via MiXCR, TCRdb re-called the 5' RACE reads, giving one row per CDR3 protein. The sample has about 340,000 distinct CDR3 sequences, approximately 14% seen once. The sample taken for sequencing was blood, either unsorted or a sorted T cell fraction (not recorded which). Receptors were obtained from a male donor with ankylosing spondylitis or in good health (not recorded which). Each CDR3 is given with its conserved first and last residue. The D gene is left open where the match is weak. Not all rows give a size; the values are once, few, many and, for expanded clones, a class.

TRBJ2-1 NA 12 TRBV12-3/TRBV12-4 TRBD2 TGTGCCAGCAGGGGGACTAGCGAGGAGCAGTTCTTC CASRGTSEEQFF
TRBJ2-7 few 14 TRBV2 NA TGTGCCAGCAGTGATCAGGGCAGATCCCACGAGCAGTACTTC CASSDQGRSHEQYF
TRBJ1-4 few 16 TRBV5-1 NA TGCGCCAGCAGCCCCTTCCTCCCCGGGGGAGATGAAAAACTGTTTTTT CASSPFLPGGDEKLFF
TRBJ2-3 NA 14 TRBV7-9 NA TGTGCCAGCAGGGGGGGACCACTCACAGATACGCAGTATTTT CASRGGPLTDTQYF
TRBJ2-1 NA 17 TRBV2 TRBD1 TGTGCCAGCAGTGGGGGGGATTGGGACAGGCTCTACAATGAGCAGTTCTTC CASSGGDWDRLYNEQFF
TRBJ2-1 NA 12 TRBV11-2 NA TGTGCCAGCAGCTTCTCCTTCCGTGAGCAGTTCTTC CASSFSFREQFF
TRBJ1-1 NA 14 TRBV5-8 NA TGTGCCAGCAGCTCCCGGACCTGGGACACTGAAGCTTTCTTT CASSSRTWDTEAFF
TRBJ1-5 few 15 TRBV12-3/TRBV12-4 TRBD1 TGTGCCAGCAGTCCAGAGACAGGGGCGGGTCAGCCCCAGCATTTT CASSPETGAGQPQHF
TRBJ2-2 NA 14 TRBV29-1 NA TGCAGCGTCCAGCCCGGCACGAACACCGGGGAGCTGTTTTTT CSVQPGTNTGELFF
TRBJ2-1 NA 16 TRBV5-1 NA TGCGCCAGCAGCTTGGTCGGCGGGAACACCTACAATGAGCAGTTCTTC CASSLVGGNTYNEQFF
TRBJ2-7 NA 15 TRBV5-1 TRBD1 TGCGCCAGCAGCTTGCTTGAGACAGGGGCCTACGAGCAGTACTTC CASSLLETGAYEQYF
TRBJ2-3 NA 14 TRBV5-1 NA TGCGCCAGCAGCGTTGACAGGAGAACAGATACGCAGTATTTT CASSVDRRTDTQYF
TRBJ2-1 few 14 TRBV6-2/TRBV6-3 TRBD2 TGTGCCAGCCAGAGTCGGGGGGGTTACAATGAGCAGTTCTTC CASQSRGGYNEQFF
TRBJ2-1 NA 16 TRBV5-5 NA TGTGCCAGCCCCCTGCTAGGCTTTAGCTCCTACAATGAGCAGTTCTTC CASPLLGFSSYNEQFF
TRBJ1-2 NA 12 TRBV12-3/TRBV12-4 NA TGTGCCAGCAGTTTAGTAGGGGTCGGCTACACCTTC CASSLVGVGYTF
TRBJ2-1 few 13 TRBV5-1 NA TGCGCCAGCAGCTTGGGGGAATACAATGAGCAGTTCTTC CASSLGEYNEQFF
TRBJ1-1 many 12 TRBV19 NA TGTGCCAGTAGTCCGGAGGGTACTGAAGCTTTCTTT CASSPEGTEAFF
TRBJ1-5 NA 14 TRBV6-1 NA TGTGCCAGCAGTGAAGCTCGGAGCAATCAGCCCCAGCATTTT CASSEARSNQPQHF
TRBJ2-3 many 13 TRBV10-2 NA TGCGCCAGCAGTGAGTCGGGGGCAGATACGCAGTATTTT CASSESGADTQYF
TRBJ2-7 few 21 TRBV7-3 TRBD2 TGTGCCAGCAGCTTAATGTTGGGGATCGGCCTAGCGGGGACCTCGACCTACGAGCAGTACTTC CASSLMLGIGLAGTSTYEQYF
TRBJ1-2 NA 14 TRBV20-1 NA TGCAGTGCCCCCCCGGGATCCGGAGGCTATGGCTACACCTTC CSAPPGSGGYGYTF
TRBJ1-2 NA 15 TRBV6-5 NA TGTGCCAGCAGTTATGTCGCGGGGGCTAACTATGGCTACACCTTC CASSYVAGANYGYTF
TRBJ2-2 few 15 TRBV4-2 NA TGTGCCAGCAGCCAAGATGGAGGGAGTATCGGGGAGCTGTTTTTT CASSQDGGSIGELFF
TRBJ2-1 NA 17 TRBV19 TRBD2 TGTGCCAGTAGGGGGACTAGCGGCCTGAGCTCCTACAATGAGCAGTTCTTC CASRGTSGLSSYNEQFF
TRBJ2-3 NA 18 TRBV5-1 TRBD1 TGCGCCAGCAGCTTGGCCGGGACAGGGCTCGGGGGGACAGATACGCAGTATTTT CASSLAGTGLGGTDTQYF
TRBJ1-2 few 13 TRBV7-9 NA TGTGCCAGCAGCTTAAGGGCCGCAGATGGCTACACCTTC CASSLRAADGYTF